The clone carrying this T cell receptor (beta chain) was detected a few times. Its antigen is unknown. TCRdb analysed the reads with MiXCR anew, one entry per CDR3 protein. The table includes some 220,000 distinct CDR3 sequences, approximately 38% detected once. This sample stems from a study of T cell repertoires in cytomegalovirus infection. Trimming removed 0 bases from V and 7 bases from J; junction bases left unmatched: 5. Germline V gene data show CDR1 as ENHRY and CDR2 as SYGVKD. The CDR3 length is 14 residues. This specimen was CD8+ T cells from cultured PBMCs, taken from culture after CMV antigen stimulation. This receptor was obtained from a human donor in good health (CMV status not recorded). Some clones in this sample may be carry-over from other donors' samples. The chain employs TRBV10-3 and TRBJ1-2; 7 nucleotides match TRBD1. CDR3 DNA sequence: TGTGCCATCAGTGAGTCCCAGACAGGGCCTGGCTACACCTTC. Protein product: CAISESQTGPGYTF.